The rows below give T cell receptor beta chains drawn from one sample of a study of blood T cell repertoires in COVID-19. Assay: immunoSEQ multiplex PCR; the TCRdb copy retains only in-frame clones and omits some. The sample holds over 200,000 clones, approximately 88% seen once. Material for sequencing was PBMCs or T cells enriched from blood (not recorded which). These receptors were taken from a man between 18 and 35 years old with acute COVID-19. CDR3s include the opening cysteine and the closing phenylalanine or tryptophan. D genes are given only for firm matches. Size tells how often a clone was seen (once, few, many) or the class of an expanded clone, and some rows leave it out.

D gene	clone size	V gene	J gene	CDR3 DNA	CDR3 protein
NA	few	TRBV6-2/TRBV6-3	TRBJ2-7	TGTGCCAGCAGTTATCGAGGCGGCTACGAGCAGTACTTC	CASSYRGGYEQYF
NA	NA	TRBV28	TRBJ1-2	TGTGCCAGCGGCATGGGAGGGAGGGATGGCTACACCTTC	CASGMGGRDGYTF
NA	NA	TRBV12-5	TRBJ1-5	TGTGCTAGTGGTGGGGGCGAGGACGGAGAAAATCAGCCCCAGCATTTT	CASGGGEDGENQPQHF
TRBD2	NA	TRBV7-2	TRBJ2-3	TGTGCCAGCAGACCTACTAGCGGGAGCGCAACAGATACGCAGTATTTT	CASRPTSGSATDTQYF
NA	NA	TRBV28	TRBJ1-1	TGTGCCAGCAGTTCCAGGAACACTGAAGCTTTCTTT	CASSSRNTEAFF
TRBD1	NA	TRBV30	TRBJ1-6	TGTGCCTGGAGGACCGGGACAGGGCTATCCTATAATTCACCCCTCCACTTT	CAWRTGTGLSYNSPLHF
NA	NA	TRBV19	TRBJ1-5	TGTGCCAGTAGTATCCAACAGGGAAGCGGACAGCCCCAGCATTTT	CASSIQQGSGQPQHF
NA	NA	TRBV28	TRBJ2-1	TGTGCCAGCAGTTTGTCACTAGCAGATGAGCAGTTCTTC	CASSLSLADEQFF
TRBD1	NA	TRBV19	TRBJ1-5	TGTGCCAGTAGTATAGGACAGGGGGATCAGCCCCAGCATTTT	CASSIGQGDQPQHF
TRBD1	NA	TRBV28	TRBJ2-5	TGTGCCAGCAGTGTCTACAGGGGGCAGAACCAAGAGACCCAGTACTTC	CASSVYRGQNQETQYF
TRBD2	NA	TRBV28	TRBJ2-3	TGTGCCAGCAGTGCCGGAGGGATGGGGGCGGGAGGGGTAATTGGTACGCAGTATTTT	CASSAGGMGAGGVIGTQYF
NA	NA	TRBV27	TRBJ1-1	TGTGCCAGCAGTTCCGGCGTGGGAGGCGCTGAAGCTTTCTTT	CASSSGVGGAEAFF
NA	NA	TRBV27	TRBJ1-2	TGTGCCACTGCCCCGCAGGGGAACTATGGCTACACCTTC	CATAPQGNYGYTF
NA	NA	TRBV28	TRBJ2-6	TGTGCCAGCAGTCCCCAACAGGGTTGGAATTCTGGGGCCAACGTCCTGACTTTC	CASSPQQGWNSGANVLTF
TRBD2	NA	TRBV5-1	TRBJ2-1	TGCGCCAGCAGCTTCGGGGCTAGCGGGAATGAGCAGTTCTTC	CASSFGASGNEQFF
NA	NA	TRBV6-1	TRBJ1-5	TGTGCCAGCAGTGCTTTGGACGGCGGGGGCAATCAGCCCCAGCATTTT	CASSALDGGGNQPQHF
TRBD1	NA	TRBV7-3	TRBJ1-2	TGTGCCAGCAGCTTACGGGGGACAGGGGACGGCTACACCTTC	CASSLRGTGDGYTF
TRBD2	NA	TRBV28	TRBJ2-7	TGTGCCAGCACCACCCGGTGGACTAGCGAGTACGAGCAGTACTTC	CASTTRWTSEYEQYF
NA	NA	TRBV4-1	TRBJ1-1	TGCGCCAGCAGCCAAGAGCCAGGGACTAACACTGAAGCTTTCTTT	CASSQEPGTNTEAFF
NA	NA	TRBV28	TRBJ1-2	TGTGCCAGCAGTTCAGTTCGCGGCGATGGAGGCTACACCTTC	CASSSVRGDGGYTF
NA	few	TRBV11-3	TRBJ2-1	TGTGCCAGCAGCCCCCGGAGGGGCGATCCCTACAATGAGCAGTTCTTC	CASSPRRGDPYNEQFF
NA	NA	TRBV29-1	TRBJ2-5	TGCAGCGTGAGGTATATAGAGCAGTACTTC	CSVRYIEQYF
TRBD1	NA	TRBV29-1	TRBJ2-7	TGCAGCGCCACTGGACAGGGCTACGAGCAATACTTC	CSATGQGYEQYF
TRBD2	NA	TRBV15	TRBJ2-3	TGTGCCACCAGCAGAGGGACTAGCAGCACAGATACGCAGTATTTT	CATSRGTSSTDTQYF
NA	NA	TRBV25-1	TRBJ2-1	TGTGCCAGCAGTTTCCAGGGATCCCACAATGAGCAGTTCTTC	CASSFQGSHNEQFF
NA	NA	TRBV12-3/TRBV12-4	TRBJ2-2	TGTGCCAGCGATCTGCGGGGGGAGCTGTTTTTT	CASDLRGELFF
NA	NA	TRBV12-5	TRBJ1-1	TGTGCTAGTGGTTCCGGGGGGAACACTGAAGCTTTCTTT	CASGSGGNTEAFF
TRBD2	once	TRBV5-1	TRBJ2-1	TGCGCCAGCAGCTTACTAGCGGGAGGGCTCAATGAGCAGTTCTTC	CASSLLAGGLNEQFF